Listed here are 12 T cell receptor beta chains from one sample, sequenced in a study of identical twins. Each CDR3 protein is one row after TCRdb ran MiXCR on the 5' RACE reads. The repertoire holds approximately 260,000 distinct CDR3 sequences, with about 8.9% as singletons. The sample also formed part of further work on yellow fever vaccine responses in identical twins.

Sequencing used CD8+ T cells sorted from blood. These receptors were taken from a woman between 18 and 29 years old in good health.

This clonotype was picked up a small number of times. This chain uses TRBV7-3 with TRBJ2-7; D tentatively fits TRBD1 or TRBD2 (5 bases each). This CDR3 is 14 amino acids long. The ends were cut back, 5 bases at V and 1 base at J, with 12 bases in the middle. In germline, CDR1 is SGHTA, CDR2 FQGTGA. Here the CDR3 DNA reads TGTGCCAGCAGCAACCGGGACGGTTCCTACGAGCAGTACTTC. Protein sequence: CASSNRDGSYEQYF.

This clonotype occurred a few times. The J gene is TRBJ2-3, the V gene TRBV27; tentatively, D is TRBD1 or TRBD2 (6 bases each). The length of the CDR3 is 18 residues. Deletions cut 1 base from V and 4 bases from J, with 21 bases between. In germline, CDR1 is MNHEY, CDR2 SMNVEV (reference sequence). CDR3 sequence (DNA): TGTGCCAGCAGTTTATTAAGCCGTGGACAGCGGGCGGCAGATACGCAGTATTTT. It codes for CASSLLSRGQRAADTQYF.

The chain combines TRBV27 with TRBJ2-1; 13 bases align to TRBD2. This CDR3 has 16 amino acids. Trimming removed 3 bases from V and 2 bases from J; junction bases left unmatched: 1. Germline V gene lookup returns CDR1 MNHEY and CDR2 SMNVEV (reference sequence). The CDR3 loop reads CASSLGLAGTYNEQFF. The CDR3 DNA reads as TGTGCCAGCAGTTTGGGACTAGCGGGGACCTACAATGAGCAGTTCTTC.

This clonotype was recorded a few times. The CDR3 nucleotides read TGTGCCAGTACAGTAGCGATCAGCTCCTACAATGAGCAGTTCTTC. Its translation is CASTVAISSYNEQFF. This chain uses TRBV28 with TRBJ2-1; D may be TRBD2 (5 bases). The germline V and J ends were trimmed by 9 bases and 0 bases, with 15 bases remaining between them. The CDR3 length is 15 residues. Germline lookup yields CDR1 MDHEN and CDR2 SYDVKM.

This clonotype was detected ten times or more. The V gene is TRBV7-8, the J gene TRBJ2-7; TRBD1 agrees at 11 bases. This CDR3 has 17 residues. Trimming removed 0 bases from V and 3 bases from J; junction bases left unmatched: 7. Germline assignment: CDR1 SGHVS and CDR2 FQNEAQ. The DNA of the CDR3 is TGTGCCAGCAGCTTAGCCTCTGCCGGGACAGGGGGCTACGAGCAGTACTTC. This gives the protein CASSLASAGTGGYEQYF.

This clonotype occurred a few times. The chain is built from TRBV15 and TRBJ2-1; D uncertain. The CDR3 runs 12 residues. The V gene's germline CDR1 is LNHNV and CDR2 YYDKDF (reference sequence). V gave up 1 base and J gave up 9 bases, with 7 bases separating them. In DNA form, the CDR3 reads TGTGCCACCAGCAGAGTGGCCGGTGAGCAGTTCTTC. Translating it yields CATSRVAGEQFF.

This clonotype occurred many times. The chain links TRBV5-1 to TRBJ2-3, with D perhaps being TRBD1 or TRBD2 (6 bases each). Germline CDR1 reads SGHRS; CDR2 reads YFSETQ. The CDR3 runs to 15 residues. Trimming removed 0 bases at V and 0 bases at J, with 8 bases between. The CDR3 bases are TGCGCCAGCAGCTTGGAGGGGGGAAGCACAGATACGCAGTATTTT. Translating it yields CASSLEGGSTDTQYF.

This clonotype showed up just a few times. The chain uses TRBV7-9 and TRBJ2-7, with a tentative D call TRBD1 (6 bases). This CDR3 has 13 amino acids. V lost 5 bases and J 7 bases, leaving 15 bases between the germline ends. The germline CDR1 and CDR2 sequences are SEHNR and FQNEAQ (reference sequence). CDR3 in DNA: TGTGCCAGCAGCCCGGCAGGGGACGTGGAGCAGTACTTC. Translated: CASSPAGDVEQYF.

There are a few counts of this clonotype. This sequence joins TRBV6-2 or TRBV6-3 and TRBJ2-7; D is unresolved. The CDR3 has 13 residues. The V gene lost 2 bases and the J gene lost 3 bases, with 8 bases spanning the gap. Germline V gene sequence: CDR1 MNHEY, CDR2 SVGEGT. The CDR3 nucleotides read TGTGCCAGCAGTTACGAGCGAATCTACGAGCAGTACTTC. Translation gives CASSYERIYEQYF.

The chain joins TRBV15 to TRBJ2-7, with 7 bases fitting TRBD1. CDR1 is LNHNV and CDR2 is YYDKDF in the germline V gene (reference sequence). This CDR3 is built from 13 residues. The J segment lost 4 bases and the V segment lost 4 bases, leaving 4 bases of the junction unmatched. The CDR3 DNA reads TGTGCCACCAGCACGCGGACAGGTTACGAGCAGTACTTC. Translated, it gives CATSTRTGYEQYF.

This clonotype was recorded many times. The chain combines TRBV20-1 with TRBJ2-2; tentatively, D is TRBD1 (6 bases). The V end lost 1 base, the J end lost 6 bases, and 15 bases lay between the germline ends. CDR3 length equals 15 residues. Germline V gives CDR1 DFQATT, CDR2 SNEGSKA (reference sequence). The CDR3 DNA is TGCAGTGCTAGAGGGGATGGGGGCGATGCCGGGGAGCTGTTTTTT. Protein sequence: CSARGDGGDAGELFF.

The gene calls are TRBV21-1 and TRBJ2-2; TRBD2 is the table's D call, not checked against the DNA. TRBV21-1 is annotated as a pseudogene. This CDR3 region has 20 residues. The CDR3 sequence is CASSKALSDLGLLNTGELFF. CDR3 bases: TGTGCCAGCAGCAAAGCGCTCTCGGATTTAGGGCTGTTGAACACCGGGGAGCTGTTTTTT.